This T cell receptor (beta chain) comes out of a study of blood T cell repertoires in COVID-19. Study overall: The study drew acute and convalescent COVID-19 samples from the United States, Italy and Spain.

Using immunoSEQ multiplex PCR, the repertoire was profiled, and TCRdb retains in-frame clones only, with some absent. This table has roughly 54,000 clones, 91% appearing once. Germline CDR1 is LGHNA and CDR2 is YNFKEQ. V gave up 4 bases and J gave up 5 bases; unmatched junction bases: 10. This CDR3 has 17 residues. The source of this sequence is a woman aged 60-75 years with active or convalescent COVID-19. Sequenced input: peripheral blood. V and J are TRBV4-2 and TRBJ2-5; the match to TRBD2 covers 13 bases. This CDR3 is CASSRRTSGRRGETQYF. CDR3 bases: TGTGCCAGCAGCCGCCGGACTAGCGGGAGAAGAGGGGAGACCCAGTACTTC.